Listed here are 25 T cell receptor beta chains from one sample, sequenced in a study of shared clonotypes between healthy human individuals. The naive CD8 subset, CD45RO-negative cells positively selected for CCR7, excluded terminally differentiated effector memory CD45RA+ cells. The data were produced by immunoSEQ multiplex PCR, yet TCRdb's version contains in-frame clones alone and is incomplete. This table holds about 800,000 clones, just over 95% found once. Sequencing was done on a sample of naive CD8+ T cells sorted from blood. The receptors stem from a man in his thirties or forties in good health.

As to this clone: The same CDR3 arises from other DNA sequences in this sample as well. The V gene is TRBV11-2, the J gene TRBJ2-1; 8 bases map to TRBD2. The CDR3 has 16 residues. The V gene end was trimmed by 2 bases and the J gene end by 0 bases; junction bases not matched to a gene: 3. Germline V gene sequence: CDR1 SGHAT, CDR2 FQNNGV. The chain's CDR3 is CASSLTSGSSYNEQFF. In DNA form, the CDR3 reads TGTGCCAGCAGCTTAACTAGCGGTAGCTCCTACAATGAGCAGTTCTTC.

The chain recombines TRBV4-1 with TRBJ2-3; D not certain. Trimming removed 1 base from V and 2 bases from J, with 7 bases in between. Germline V gene lookup returns CDR1 MGHRA and CDR2 YSYEKL. This CDR3 has 14 amino acids. CDR3 bases: TGCGCCAGCAGCCAAGTCGCCACCACAGATACGCAGTATTTT. Protein product: CASSQVATTDTQYF.

This chain uses TRBV9 with TRBJ2-3; D possibly corresponds to TRBD1 (6 bases). Per the germline V gene, CDR1 is SGDLS and CDR2 is YYNGEE. The CDR3 is 13 amino acids. Trimming removed 6 bases at V and 4 bases at J, with 12 bases between. CDR3: CASTPRGPDTQYF. The DNA of the CDR3 is TGTGCCAGCACCCCCAGGGGCCCAGATACGCAGTATTTT.

The V and J genes are TRBV7-9 and TRBJ1-5; D not certain. The CDR3 runs to 16 residues. CDR1 is SEHNR, CDR2 FQNEAQ, per germline (reference sequence). The V end was cut by 4 bases, the J end by 0 bases, with 13 bases between. The CDR3 sequence: CASSSTVQDSNQPQHF. CDR3 nucleotide sequence: TGTGCCAGCAGCTCCACCGTACAAGATAGCAATCAGCCCCAGCATTTT.

The J gene is TRBJ1-5, the V gene TRBV28; no clear D gene. The CDR3 is 15 amino acids. In germline, CDR1 is MDHEN, CDR2 SYDVKM. Between the trimmed V and J ends, which lost 3 bases and 1 base, there was a span of 10 bases. The CDR3 here is CASSLVPGSNQPQHF. The CDR3 DNA sequence: TGTGCCAGCAGTTTGGTGCCCGGGAGCAATCAGCCCCAGCATTTT.

The chain recombines TRBV27 with TRBJ2-7; 7 bases agree with TRBD2. Germline V gene data show CDR1 as MNHEY and CDR2 as SMNVEV (reference sequence). CDR3 size: 15 residues. J gave up 7 bases and V 4 bases, and 13 bases lay outside the gene matches. This chain's CDR3 is CASSSPPAGMDEQYF. The CDR3 nucleotides read TGTGCCAGCAGTTCCCCCCCAGCGGGGATGGATGAGCAGTACTTC.

The count of this clone is one. Here the CDR3 DNA reads TGTGCCAGCAGCTTCGGAAACCACCTCGAGCAGTACTTC. Protein: CASSFGNHLEQYF. This chain uses TRBV7-9 with TRBJ2-7; D gene unclear. Trimming removed 3 bases from V and 6 bases from J, with 12 bases in between. Germline CDR1 and CDR2: SEHNR and FQNEAQ (reference sequence). This CDR3 has 13 residues.

The chain recombines TRBV5-4 with TRBJ2-7; perhaps TRBD1 as D (5 bases). Trimming cost V 4 bases and J 5 bases, with 16 bases left between them. The CDR3 runs 14 residues. Per germline, CDR1 SGHNT and CDR2 YYREEE (reference sequence). The CDR3 reads CASSIDQGIDEQYF. CDR3 bases: TGTGCCAGCAGCATCGATCAGGGTATCGACGAGCAGTACTTC.

This clone was counted once. The J gene is TRBJ2-7, the V gene TRBV7-9, with D possibly being TRBD2 (6 bases). V was clipped by 4 bases and J by 3 bases, with 22 bases between them. Germline assignment: CDR1 SEHNR and CDR2 FQNEAQ (reference sequence). The length of the CDR3 is 17 residues. CDR3 nucleotides: TGTGCCAGCAGCTCAAGGGGTGGGCGGGAAGGTGACTACGAGCAGTACTTC. As protein: CASSSRGGREGDYEQYF.

In its sample, this clone was seen once. This rearrangement joins TRBV7-6 to TRBJ2-3, with 10 bases matching TRBD2. CDR3 length: 19 amino acids. Germline lookup yields CDR1 SGHVS and CDR2 FNYEAQ. V was pared by 3 bases and J by 0 bases, with 12 bases of the junction left unmatched. CDR3 sequence: CASSFPSGSEKASTDTQYF. The CDR3 DNA reads as TGTGCCAGCAGCTTCCCTAGCGGGAGCGAAAAAGCTAGCACAGATACGCAGTATTTT.

The chain joins TRBV28 to TRBJ2-1, with D tentatively TRBD2 (5 bases). This CDR3 has 12 residues. From germline, CDR1 is MDHEN and CDR2 SYDVKM. Trimming pared 6 bases from V and 6 bases from J, leaving 9 bases between. CDR3 amino acids: CASRDYGNEQFF. CDR3 nucleotides: TGTGCCAGCAGAGACTATGGCAATGAGCAGTTCTTC. Drawing the rest from reference TRBV28 and TRBJ2-1, the complete variable domain is DVKVTQSSRYLVKRTGEKVFLECVQDMDHENMFWYRQDPGLGLRLIYFSYDVKMKEKGDIPEGYSVSREKKERFSLILESASTNQTSMYLCASRDYGNEQFFGPGTRLTVL.

CDR3: CASSILAGAEQFF. The CDR3 nucleotides are TGTGCCAGTAGTATCCTAGCGGGAGCTGAGCAGTTCTTC. This chain connects TRBV19 to TRBJ2-1; the match to TRBD2 covers 10 bases. J gave up 9 bases and V 3 bases, and 2 bases lay outside the gene matches. CDR3 length: 13 amino acids. CDR1 and CDR2 from the germline V gene are LNHDA and SQIVND (reference sequence).

The V call is TRBV27, the J call TRBJ1-4, with a weak D call TRBD1 (5 bases). Germline lookup yields CDR1 MNHEY and CDR2 SMNVEV (reference sequence). The CDR3 runs to 13 residues. V was trimmed by 5 bases and J by 11 bases, leaving 15 bases between them. The DNA for the CDR3 is TGTGCCAGCAGTCCCTACCTGGGGGGGAAACTGTTTTTT. Its translation: CASSPYLGGKLFF.

This chain joins TRBV15 and TRBJ1-5, with a tentative D call TRBD1 (5 bases). This CDR3 contains 15 residues. Germline V gives CDR1 LNHNV, CDR2 YYDKDF (reference sequence). V lost 4 bases, J lost 5 bases, and 15 bases lay in between. In nucleotides, the CDR3 is TGTGCCACCAGCAAAGGTCAGGGAACGGATCAGCCCCAGCATTTT. This codes for CATSKGQGTDQPQHF.

The chain has TRBV5-8 and TRBJ2-7, with 8 bases matching TRBD1. The germline V gene encodes CDR1 SGHTS and CDR2 YDEGEE. This CDR3 comprises 13 residues. J was trimmed by 1 base and V by 5 bases; bases with no gene match: 2. CDR3 DNA sequence: TGTGCCAGCAGACAGGGGGGTTCCTACGAGCAGTACTTC. This codes for CASRQGGSYEQYF.

This rearrangement joins TRBV27 to TRBJ2-7; TRBD2 matches 10 bases. The V segment lost 5 bases and the J segment 0 bases; nucleotides outside the gene matches: 13. The CDR3 covers 18 residues. Germline CDR1 is MNHEY and CDR2 is SMNVEV (reference sequence). The CDR3 region has the DNA TGTGCCAGCAGTCACCTCGGACTAGCGGAGAGTGGCTCCTACGAGCAGTACTTC. It yields the protein CASSHLGLAESGSYEQYF.

The chain uses TRBV7-9 and TRBJ2-2; TRBD1 aligns across 9 bases. V gave up 7 bases and J gave up 1 base; unmatched junction bases: 4. The germline V gene encodes CDR1 SEHNR and CDR2 FQNEAQ (reference sequence). There are 15 residues in the CDR3. The CDR3 sequence: CASTPGQGNTGELFF. CDR3 DNA: TGTGCCAGCACCCCGGGACAGGGGAACACCGGGGAGCTGTTTTTT.

V gene TRBV2 combines with J gene TRBJ2-7, with D unclear. Deletions cut 6 bases from V and 7 bases from J, with 31 bases between. In germline, CDR1 is SNHLY, CDR2 FYNNEI. This CDR3 spans 18 amino acids. In nucleotides, the CDR3 is TGTGCCAGCAGCGAAACTTTTGAGTCCACTCCACTCTACGTAGAGCAGTACTTC. Translated: CASSETFESTPLYVEQYF.

The chain is built from TRBV13 and TRBJ2-3, with 8 bases lining up with TRBD1. The CDR3 contains 14 residues. Germline loops: CDR1 PRHDT, CDR2 FYEKMQ (reference sequence). V gave up 4 bases and J gave up 0 bases; unmatched junction bases: 0. CDR3 protein: CASSYRGSTDTQYF. In DNA, the CDR3 is TGTGCCAGCAGCTACAGGGGGAGCACAGATACGCAGTATTTT.

V is TRBV9 and J is TRBJ2-5; 10 bases agree with TRBD1. Germline CDR1 reads SGDLS; CDR2 reads YYNGEE. Germline trimming cut 0 bases from V and 5 bases from J; bases unmatched to any gene: 4. This CDR3 is 15 amino acids long. CDR3 region: CASSVGDRGGETQYF. In DNA form, the CDR3 reads TGTGCCAGCAGCGTAGGGGACAGGGGAGGGGAGACCCAGTACTTC.

V gene TRBV11-2 combines with J gene TRBJ2-2; 8 positions match TRBD2. V shed 5 bases, J shed 4 bases, and the junction held 6 bases outside the gene matches. This CDR3 has 15 residues. The germline gives CDR1 SGHAT, CDR2 FQNNGV. CDR3 region: CASSDSSGSTGELFF. Here the CDR3 DNA reads TGTGCCAGCAGCGACTCCAGCGGGAGCACCGGGGAGCTGTTTTTT.

Of note for this clone: Within the sample, other DNA sequences also encode this same CDR3. The rearrangement joins TRBV13 to TRBJ2-7, with D perhaps TRBD1 or TRBD2 (6 bases each). Germline assignment: CDR1 PRHDT and CDR2 FYEKMQ (reference sequence). With 0 bases removed from V and 4 bases from J, the gap between germline ends came to 10 bases. The CDR3 runs to 14 residues. The CDR3 reads CASSLGQGGYEQYF. Written as DNA, the CDR3 is TGTGCCAGCAGCTTAGGACAGGGAGGATACGAGCAGTACTTC.

The rearrangement links TRBV4-1 to TRBJ2-3; D unclear. The CDR3 is made up of 19 amino acids. Per the germline V gene, CDR1 is MGHRA and CDR2 is YSYEKL. V lost 3 bases and J lost 2, with 24 bases in between. CDR3 DNA sequence: TGCGCCAGCAGCCACTCATACCGAGACTCCACTTTACCCACAGATACGCAGTATTTT. It translates to CASSHSYRDSTLPTDTQYF.

The chain links TRBV5-8 to TRBJ1-5; D remains unclear. Trimming removed 2 bases from V and 0 bases from J, with 15 bases in between. The germline V gene encodes CDR1 SGHTS and CDR2 YDEGEE. CDR3 length equals 17 residues. The chain's CDR3 is CASSLPFGRNSNQPQHF. The CDR3 DNA is TGTGCCAGCAGCTTACCCTTTGGACGGAATAGCAATCAGCCCCAGCATTTT.

This rearrangement joins TRBV10-2 to TRBJ2-5; D ambiguous. Trimming removed 10 bases at V and 3 bases at J, with 12 bases between. There are 12 residues in the CDR3. CDR1 WSHSY and CDR2 SAAADI come from the germline V gene. CDR3 region: CAILTGEETQYF. CDR3 nucleotides: TGCGCCATCTTGACCGGAGAAGAGACCCAGTACTTC.